The 6 T cell receptor beta chains reported below all come from one sample, sequenced in a study of monozygotic twins with inflammatory bowel disease. No DNA is given; TCRdb re-called the 5' RACE reads and lists each CDR3 protein once. The ten most abundant clones cover 2% to 3% of a sample with around 400,000 distinct CDR3 sequences. Sequenced: blood. The receptors stem from a human donor with ulcerative colitis or Crohn's disease, or a healthy co-twin of an affected twin (not recorded which).

The J gene is TRBJ2-7, the V gene TRBV6-5; TCRdb calls TRBD2, which cannot be checked without DNA. Germline assignment: CDR1 MNHEY and CDR2 SVGAGI. The CDR3 consists of 16 residues. The CDR3 is CASSYRTSGGSYEQYF.

This chain uses TRBV24-1 with TRBJ2-1; TCRdb's D gene call, TRBD2, goes unchecked for lack of DNA. Looked up from germline, CDR1 is KGHDR and CDR2 is SFDVKD. CDR3 length: 16 residues. The CDR3 is CATSDPSPTGVDEQFF.

V gene TRBV20-1 combines with J gene TRBJ2-7; TCRdb's D gene call, TRBD2, goes unchecked for lack of DNA. The germline gives CDR1 DFQATT, CDR2 SNEGSKA (reference sequence). This CDR3 has 14 residues. The CDR3 here is CSADSSGRVYEQYF.

CDR3: CASSPRLAGEDEQYF. This chain joins TRBV5-1 and TRBJ2-7; TCRdb selects TRBD2, and the lack of DNA leaves this call unchecked. Germline values: CDR1 SGHRS, CDR2 YFSETQ. The CDR3 totals 15 residues.

V and J are TRBV6-1 and TRBJ2-1; the TCRdb call, TRBD2, lacks DNA for checking. Germline assignment: CDR1 MNHNS and CDR2 SASEGT. CDR3 length equals 19 residues. CDR3 sequence reads: CASSGRTSGGAKSYNEQFF.

This chain links TRBV9 with TRBJ2-3; the D call of TRBD1 rests on TCRdb alone, since no DNA is present to check it. The CDR3 spans 15 residues. Germline CDR1 reads SGDLS; CDR2 reads YYNGEE. The CDR3 loop reads CASSTRDSHTDTQYF.